This T cell receptor beta chain was profiled in a study of T cell responses to AZD1222 COVID-19 vaccine. Overall study context: Combined were second doses at about 4 or about 12 weeks.

Study-level findings and limits: Repertoires were obtained solely post-peak T cell response. Baseline seropositives among AZD1222 recipients totaled only 5 to 7.

Only in-frame clones appear in the TCRdb table, and some are missing; sequencing was by immunoSEQ multiplex PCR. The sample consists of approximately 70,000 clones, 80% to 90% of them appearing once. Comments on this clone: Antigen unknown.

Germline V gives CDR1 MNHEY, CDR2 SVGAGI. The CDR3 runs to 14 residues. V was shortened by 0 bases and J by 5 bases, with 7 bases between the two germline ends. The sample here was peripheral blood, taken on day 0 of AZD1222 vaccination. The origin of this receptor is an adult in good health. The gene calls are TRBV6-5 and TRBJ2-2; D is perhaps TRBD2 (6 bases). This CDR3 reads CASSYSAGTGELFF. The CDR3 nucleotides read TGTGCCAGCAGTTACTCCGCGGGGACCGGGGAGCTGTTTTTT.